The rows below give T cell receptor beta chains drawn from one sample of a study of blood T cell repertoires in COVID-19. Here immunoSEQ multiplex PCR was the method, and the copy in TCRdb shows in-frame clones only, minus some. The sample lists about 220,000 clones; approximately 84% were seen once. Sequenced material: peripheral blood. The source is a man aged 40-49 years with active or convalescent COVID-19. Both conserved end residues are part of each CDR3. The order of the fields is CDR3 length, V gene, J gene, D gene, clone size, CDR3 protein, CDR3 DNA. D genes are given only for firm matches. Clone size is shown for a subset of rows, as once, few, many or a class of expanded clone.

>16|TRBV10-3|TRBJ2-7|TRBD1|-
CAISGTRDRGTGEQYF
TGTGCCATCAGCGGAACTAGGGACAGGGGGACAGGGGAGCAGTACTTC
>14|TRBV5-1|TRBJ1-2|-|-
CASSLNPRDYGYTF
TGCGCCAGCAGCTTGAACCCCAGGGACTATGGCTACACCTTC
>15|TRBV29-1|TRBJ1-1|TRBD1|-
CSVDGQGALNTEAFF
TGCAGCGTTGACGGACAGGGGGCTCTGAACACTGAAGCTTTCTTT
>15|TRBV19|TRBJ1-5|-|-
CASSITGYSNQPQHF
TGTGCCAGTAGTATTACCGGTTATAGCAATCAGCCCCAGCATTTT
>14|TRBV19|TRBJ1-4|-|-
CASSPGGTNEKLFF
TGTGCCAGTAGTCCGGGAGGTACTAATGAAAAACTGTTTTTT
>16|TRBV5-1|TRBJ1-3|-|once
CASSPQPGGGGNTIYF
TGCGCCAGCAGCCCGCAGCCGGGGGGAGGTGGAAACACCATATATTTT
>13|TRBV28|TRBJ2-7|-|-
CASSLSGVNEQYF
TGTGCCAGCAGTTTATCAGGTGTCAACGAGCAGTACTTC
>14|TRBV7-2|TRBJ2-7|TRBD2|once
CASSLGLATYEQYF
TGTGCCAGCAGCTTAGGACTAGCTACCTACGAGCAGTACTTC
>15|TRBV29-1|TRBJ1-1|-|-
CSVEPWRVGNTEAFF
TGCAGCGTTGAACCCTGGAGGGTGGGGAACACTGAAGCTTTCTTT
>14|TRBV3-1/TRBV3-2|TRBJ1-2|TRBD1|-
CASSPSTGAGGYTF
TGTGCCAGCAGCCCCTCAACAGGGGCGGGTGGCTACACCTTC
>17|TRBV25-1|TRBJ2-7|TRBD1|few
CASSDPPGTGGSYEQYF
TGTGCCAGCAGTGATCCTCCCGGGACAGGGGGCTCCTACGAGCAGTACTTC
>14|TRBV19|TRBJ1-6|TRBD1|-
CASSTRQGNSPLHF
TGTGCCAGTAGTACCCGACAGGGGAATTCACCCCTCCACTTT
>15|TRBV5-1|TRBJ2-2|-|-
CASSPTRTGGGELFF
TGCGCCAGCAGCCCAACTCGAACCGGGGGCGGGGAGCTGTTTTTT
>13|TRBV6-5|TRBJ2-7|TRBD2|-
CASGGAGIYEQYF
TGTGCCTCAGGCGGAGCGGGGATCTACGAGCAGTACTTC
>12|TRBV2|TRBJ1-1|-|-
CASLWRGTEAFF
TGTGCCAGCTTATGGAGGGGCACTGAAGCTTTCTTT
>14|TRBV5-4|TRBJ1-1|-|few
CASSRPTQGSEAFF
TGTGCCAGCAGCCGACCGACACAGGGATCTGAAGCTTTCTTT
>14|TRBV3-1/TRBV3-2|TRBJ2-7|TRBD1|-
CASSQDRGPDEQYF
TGTGCCAGCAGTCAAGACAGGGGGCCGGACGAGCAGTACTTC
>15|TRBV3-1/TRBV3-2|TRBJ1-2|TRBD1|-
CASSLETGANYGYTF
TGTGCCAGCAGCCTGGAGACAGGGGCAAACTATGGCTACACCTTC
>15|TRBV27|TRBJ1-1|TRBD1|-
CASSLFGTGNTEAFF
TGTGCCAGCAGTTTATTCGGGACAGGGAACACTGAAGCTTTCTTT
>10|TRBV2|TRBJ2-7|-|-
CAKNRDEQYF
TGTGCCAAAAACAGAGACGAGCAGTACTTC
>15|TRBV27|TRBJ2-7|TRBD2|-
CASSLRTSGSYEQYF
TGTGCCAGCAGTTTACGGACTAGCGGGAGTTACGAGCAGTACTTC
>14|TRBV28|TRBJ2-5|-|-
CASSLRPEQETQYF
TGTGCCAGCAGTTTGAGGCCCGAACAAGAGACCCAGTACTTC
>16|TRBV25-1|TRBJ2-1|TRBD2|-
CASRSRTSGGAGEQFF
TGTGCCAGCAGATCCCGGACTAGCGGGGGGGCTGGGGAGCAGTTCTTC
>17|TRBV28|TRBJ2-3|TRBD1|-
CASSLPYSGQGTDTQYF
TGTGCCAGCAGTTTACCCTACTCGGGACAGGGCACAGATACGCAGTATTTT
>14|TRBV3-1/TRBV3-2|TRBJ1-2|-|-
CASRPPGSYYGYTF
TGTGCCAGCAGACCTCCAGGGTCCTACTATGGCTACACCTTC
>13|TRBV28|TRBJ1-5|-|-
CASYYRENQPQHF
TGTGCCAGCTATTACAGAGAAAATCAGCCCCAGCATTTT
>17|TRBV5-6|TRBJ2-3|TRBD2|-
CASSQGRGGSLTDTQYF
TGTGCCAGCAGCCAGGGGCGGGGGGGCTCCCTAACAGATACGCAGTATTTT
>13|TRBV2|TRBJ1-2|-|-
CASIKQGLDGYTF
TGTGCCAGCATTAAACAGGGCTTGGATGGCTACACCTTC
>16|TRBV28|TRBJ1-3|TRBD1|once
CASSLLLDRVGNTIYF
TGTGCCAGCAGTTTATTGCTGGACAGGGTAGGAAACACCATATATTTT
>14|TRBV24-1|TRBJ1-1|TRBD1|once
CATRETGGSTEAFF
TGTGCCACCAGGGAGACAGGGGGATCAACTGAAGCTTTCTTT
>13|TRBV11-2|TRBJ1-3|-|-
CASQGRGGNTIYF
TGTGCCTCTCAAGGGCGGGGAGGAAACACCATATATTTT
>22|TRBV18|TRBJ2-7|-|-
CASSPLTLPEALGQEGYYEQYF
TGTGCCAGCTCACCACTTACATTACCGGAAGCACTGGGGCAGGAGGGGTACTACGAGCAGTACTTC
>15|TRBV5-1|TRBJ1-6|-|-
CASSLIGGGNSPLHF
TGCGCCAGCAGCTTGATTGGCGGGGGCAATTCACCCCTCCACTTT
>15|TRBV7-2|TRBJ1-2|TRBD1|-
CASSSSFGRGLGYTF
TGTGCCAGCAGCTCCTCATTCGGCAGGGGGCTTGGCTACACCTTC
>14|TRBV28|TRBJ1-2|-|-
CASSYPHGAYGYTF
TGTGCCAGCAGTTACCCACATGGGGCCTATGGCTACACCTTC
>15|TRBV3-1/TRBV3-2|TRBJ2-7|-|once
CASSQGTGPSGEQYF
TGTGCCAGCAGCCAAGGAACAGGCCCTTCAGGGGAGCAGTACTTC
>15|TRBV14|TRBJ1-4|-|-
CASTPARGSNEKLFF
TGTGCCAGCACCCCCGCGCGGGGTTCTAATGAAAAACTGTTTTTT
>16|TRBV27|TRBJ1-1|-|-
CASSFSLGAQGTEAFF
TGTGCCAGCAGTTTTTCGTTGGGGGCGCAGGGGACTGAAGCTTTCTTT
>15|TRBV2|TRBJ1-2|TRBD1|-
CATRSPGQGKYGYTF
TGTGCCACAAGATCGCCGGGACAGGGGAAGTATGGCTACACCTTC
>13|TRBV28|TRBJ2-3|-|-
CASSRDSTDTQYF
TGTGCCAGCAGTCGGGACTCCACAGATACGCAGTATTTT
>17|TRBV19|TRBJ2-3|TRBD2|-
CASSIDGLAGRGDTQYF
TGTGCCAGTAGTATAGACGGGTTAGCGGGTCGCGGAGATACGCAGTATTTT
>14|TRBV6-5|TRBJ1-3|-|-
CASSYSRGWNTIYF
TGTGCCAGCAGTTACTCGCGGGGGTGGAACACCATATATTTT
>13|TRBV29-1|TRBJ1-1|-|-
CSVEDYGNTEAFF
TGCAGCGTTGAAGATTACGGGAACACTGAAGCTTTCTTT
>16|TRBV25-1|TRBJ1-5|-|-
CASGDAGGVGNQPQHF
TGTGCCAGCGGAGACGCTGGGGGGGTCGGCAATCAGCCCCAGCATTTT
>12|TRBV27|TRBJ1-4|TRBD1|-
CASRNRGEKLFF
TGTGCCAGCAGGAACAGGGGAGAAAAACTGTTTTTT
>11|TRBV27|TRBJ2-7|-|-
CASSPPPEQYF
TGTGCCAGCAGTCCTCCCCCCGAGCAGTACTTC
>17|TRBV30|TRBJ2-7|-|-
CAWSHRAQGLGGSEQYF
TGTGCCTGGAGCCACAGAGCACAGGGGCTGGGGGGCAGCGAGCAGTACTTC
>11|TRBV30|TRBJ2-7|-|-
CAWSPGNEQYF
TGTGCCTGGAGTCCAGGGAACGAGCAGTACTTC
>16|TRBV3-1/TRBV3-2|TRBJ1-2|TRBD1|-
CASSPTPGGPYYGYTF
TGTGCCAGCAGCCCGACTCCAGGGGGCCCTTACTATGGCTACACCTTC
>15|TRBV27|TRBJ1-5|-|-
CASRPQGLSNQPQHF
TGTGCCAGCAGACCCCAGGGCTTAAGCAATCAGCCCCAGCATTTT
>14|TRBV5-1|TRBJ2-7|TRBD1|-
CASSLKQGAYEQYF
TGCGCCAGCAGCTTAAAACAGGGGGCTTACGAGCAGTACTTC
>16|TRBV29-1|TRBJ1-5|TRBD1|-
CSVERGDRGRGQPQHF
TGCAGCGTTGAAAGGGGCGACAGGGGAAGGGGGCAGCCCCAGCATTTT
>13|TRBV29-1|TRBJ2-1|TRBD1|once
CSVVDRGVHEQFF
TGCAGCGTGGTGGACAGGGGAGTACATGAGCAGTTCTTC
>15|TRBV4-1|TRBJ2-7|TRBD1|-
CASSQDKQGYYEQYF
TGCGCCAGCAGCCAAGATAAACAGGGGTACTACGAGCAGTACTTC
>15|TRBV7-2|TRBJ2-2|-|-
CASSLGHANTGELFF
TGTGCCAGCAGCTTGGGACACGCGAACACCGGGGAGCTGTTTTTT
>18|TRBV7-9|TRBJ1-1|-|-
CASSLVLGQGIRNTEAFF
TGTGCCAGCAGCTTGGTATTGGGCCAGGGGATACGGAACACTGAAGCTTTCTTT
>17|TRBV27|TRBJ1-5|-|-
CASSLRQGVYSNQPQHF
TGTGCCAGCAGTTTAAGGCAGGGCGTCTATAGCAATCAGCCCCAGCATTTT
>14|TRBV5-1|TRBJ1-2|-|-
CASSLEAGNYGYTF
TGCGCCAGCAGCTTGGAAGCAGGGAACTATGGCTACACCTTC
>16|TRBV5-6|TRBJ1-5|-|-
CASSLGGRGERQPQHF
TGTGCCAGCAGCTTGGGAGGGCGCGGGGAACGCCAGCCCCAGCATTTT